The 5 T cell receptor beta chains in this list originate from one sample, sequenced in a study of PD-1 blockade in classical Hodgkin lymphoma. Time point given: cycle 4 day 1 (C4D1), after five to seven weeks of nivolumab. Following autologous stem cell transplantation, relapse occurred in every patient, and exposure to brentuximab vedotin varied. TCRdb keeps only in-frame clones here, not all; method: immunoSEQ multiplex PCR. The sample records tens of thousands of clones, approximately 87% being singletons. Sample: peripheral blood mononuclear cells (PBMCs), taken before the fourth cycle of nivolumab. The origin of the receptors is a human donor with classical Hodgkin lymphoma.

The rearrangement links TRBV6-5 to TRBJ1-6, with D unclear. V dropped 2 bases and J dropped 8 bases, with 16 bases sitting between them. Germline CDR1 and CDR2: MNHEY and SVGAGI. The CDR3 runs 16 residues. This CDR3 reads CASSYALWKYDSPLHF. In DNA, the CDR3 is TGTGCCAGCAGTTACGCCCTCTGGAAGTACGATTCACCCCTCCACTTT.

Relative to its sample, this clone is large. The rearrangement joins TRBV27 to TRBJ2-7, with D tentatively TRBD1 or TRBD2 (6 bases each). Germline CDR1 is MNHEY and CDR2 is SMNVEV (reference sequence). Between the trimmed V and J ends, which lost 0 bases and 4 bases, there was a span of 25 bases. The CDR3 has 19 residues. CDR3 in amino acids: CASSLSWWGGQGIAYEQYF. The DNA of the CDR3 is TGTGCCAGCAGTTTATCGTGGTGGGGAGGTCAGGGGATAGCATACGAGCAGTACTTC.

V gene TRBV7-9 combines with J gene TRBJ2-7, with TRBD1 as a possible D gene (7 bases). The V end was cut by 0 bases, the J end by 3 bases, with 15 bases between. The CDR3 loop spans 16 amino acids. The germline CDR1 and CDR2 sequences are SEHNR and FQNEAQ (reference sequence). The CDR3 loop is CASSLAVGQGGYEQYF. The CDR3 DNA reads as TGTGCCAGCAGCTTAGCGGTGGGGCAGGGGGGCTACGAGCAGTACTTC.

Turning to this clone: This same CDR3 is encoded by further DNA sequences in the sample. The chain uses TRBV5-1 and TRBJ2-5, with D possibly TRBD2 on 6 matching bases. The CDR3 covers 14 residues. Germline V gene lookup returns CDR1 SGHRS and CDR2 YFSETQ. Between the trimmed V and J ends, which lost 0 bases and 4 bases, there was a span of 10 bases. The CDR3 nucleotides read TGCGCCAGCAGCTTGGTGGGGGGACTAGAGACCCAGTACTTC. As protein: CASSLVGGLETQYF.

Within the sample, this clone is medium-sized. The chain links TRBV29-1 to TRBJ2-5, with no clear D. Germline CDR1 and CDR2: SQVTM and ANQGSEA. The V gene lost 2 bases and the J gene lost 1 base, with 17 bases spanning the gap. The CDR3 runs 16 residues. CDR3 protein: CSVEIYNTYPQETQYF. The CDR3 DNA is TGCAGCGTTGAAATATATAACACGTATCCCCAAGAGACCCAGTACTTC.